This T cell receptor beta chain was observed in a study of blood T cell repertoires in COVID-19. Across the whole study: Material from acute and convalescent COVID-19 was sourced from the United States, Italy and Spain. T cells, B-cell-depleted T cells, or PBMCs provided the cDNA or gDNA that served as material.

In the original analysis: Amplified reference gene primers provided the basis for estimating nucleated cell counts. Measured with immunoSEQ multiplex PCR; TCRdb has only the in-frame clones, and not every one. Clone size and V and J calls were adopted from that table, with D and trimming inferred from the DNA. This sample has 150,000 to 200,000 clones; about 87% occur once, and the top ten carry about 0.95%. As regards this clone: Other DNA sequences in the same sample also yield this CDR3.

Sequencing used peripheral blood. This TCR was recovered from a woman aged 18-29 years who had recovered from COVID-19.

The DNA for the CDR3 is TGTGCCAGCAGCCCGGGACAGGGCTACGAGCAGTACTTC. Protein product: CASSPGQGYEQYF. The rearrangement links TRBV7-3 to TRBJ2-7, with TRBD1 matching 9 bases. Germline-derived CDR1 and CDR2 are SGHTA and FQGTGA. There are 13 residues in the CDR3. J gave up 3 bases and V 5 bases, and 2 bases lay outside the gene matches. The variable domain in full, with the rest retrieved from reference TRBV7-3 and TRBJ2-7, is GAGVSQTPSNKVTEKGKYVELRCDPISGHTALYWYRQSLGQGPEFLIYFQGTGAADDSGLPNDRFFAVRPEGSVSTLKIQRTERGDSAVYLCASSPGQGYEQYFGPGTRLTVT.